The clone carrying this TCR beta chain was counted between two and nine times. Construction of the TCRbeta library involved unique molecular identifiers. MiXCR was run by TCRdb on the PCR reads, yielding one entry per CDR3 protein. Counted here are around 480,000 distinct CDR3 sequences, approximately 32% occurring once; the ten biggest clones make up 2% to 3%. These data belong to a study of T-cell reconstitution after alpha-beta-depleted transplantation in children. With 1 base removed from V and 2 bases from J, the gap between germline ends came to 4 bases. The CDR3 length is 13 residues. V is TRBV12-3 or TRBV12-4 and J is TRBJ2-3; D is undetermined. Material: PBMCs from the stem cell graft donor, obtained from the stem cell graft. The sequence was obtained from a human donor who donated a stem cell graft to a child with aplastic anemia. The CDR3: CASSLVYTDTQYF. In nucleotides, the CDR3 is TGTGCCAGCAGTTTAGTCTACACAGATACGCAGTATTTT.